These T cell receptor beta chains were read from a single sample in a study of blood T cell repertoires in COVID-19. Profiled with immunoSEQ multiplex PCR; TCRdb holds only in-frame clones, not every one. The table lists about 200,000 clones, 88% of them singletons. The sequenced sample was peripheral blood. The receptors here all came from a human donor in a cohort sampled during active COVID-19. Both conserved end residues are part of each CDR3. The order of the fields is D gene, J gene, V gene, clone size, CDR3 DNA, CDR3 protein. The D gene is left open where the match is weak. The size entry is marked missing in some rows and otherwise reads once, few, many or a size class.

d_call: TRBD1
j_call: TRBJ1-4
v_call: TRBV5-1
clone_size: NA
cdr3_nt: TGCGCCAGCAGCTTGGACAGGGGGCGGTATGAAAAACTGTTTTTT
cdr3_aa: CASSLDRGRYEKLFF

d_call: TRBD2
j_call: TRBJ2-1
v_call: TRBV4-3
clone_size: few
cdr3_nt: TGCGCCAGCAGCCAAGAGCTAGCGGGAGGTTTTGAGCAGTTCTTC
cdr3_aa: CASSQELAGGFEQFF

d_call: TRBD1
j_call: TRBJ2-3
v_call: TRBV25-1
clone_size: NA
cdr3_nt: TGTGCCAGCAGTGACCGTTCGAGGACAGGGCCCACAGATACGCAGTATTTT
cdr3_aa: CASSDRSRTGPTDTQYF

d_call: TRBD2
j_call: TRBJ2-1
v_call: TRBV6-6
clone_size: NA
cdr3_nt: TGTGCCAGCAGTTCTCGAGCGGGGGGGCCAAATGAGCAGTTCTTC
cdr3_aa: CASSSRAGGPNEQFF

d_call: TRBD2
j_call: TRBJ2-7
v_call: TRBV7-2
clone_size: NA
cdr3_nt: TGTGCCAGCAGCCGTCCGACTAGCCTCACCTACGAGCAGTACTTC
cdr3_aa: CASSRPTSLTYEQYF

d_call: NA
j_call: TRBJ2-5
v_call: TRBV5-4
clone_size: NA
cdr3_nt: TGTGCCAGCAGCCGACCCGGGGTGGAGACCCAGTACTTC
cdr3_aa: CASSRPGVETQYF

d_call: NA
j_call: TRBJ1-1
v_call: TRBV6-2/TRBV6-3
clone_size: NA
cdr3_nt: TGTGCCAGCAGCCAAGGGACACCCCCTGAAGCTTTCTTT
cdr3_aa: CASSQGTPPEAFF

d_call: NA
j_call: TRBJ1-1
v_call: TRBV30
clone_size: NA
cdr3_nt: TGTGCCTGGAGTGTACGGGGTAACGCTTTCTTT
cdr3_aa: CAWSVRGNAFF

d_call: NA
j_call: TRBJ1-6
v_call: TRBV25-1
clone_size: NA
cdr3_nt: TGTGCCAGCAGTGAATTCAAGGGGGAAACCTATAATTCACCCCTCCACTTT
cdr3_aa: CASSEFKGETYNSPLHF

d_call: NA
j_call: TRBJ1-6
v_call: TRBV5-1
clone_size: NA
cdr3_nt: TGCGCCAGCAGCCCAAGTGCCACAGGGTCTGACACCCTCCACTTT
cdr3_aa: CASSPSATGSDTLHF

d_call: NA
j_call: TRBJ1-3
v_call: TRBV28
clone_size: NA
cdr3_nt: TGTGCCAGCAGTTTCCCCGGGGGGAGCTCTGGAAACACCATATATTTT
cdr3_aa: CASSFPGGSSGNTIYF

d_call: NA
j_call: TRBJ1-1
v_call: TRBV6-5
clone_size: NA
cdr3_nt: TGTGCCAGCAGTCGCAGGGCGGAGACTGAAGCTTTCTTT
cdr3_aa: CASSRRAETEAFF

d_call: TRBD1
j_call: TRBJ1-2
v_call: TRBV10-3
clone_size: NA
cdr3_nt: TGTGCCATCAGGGGGACAGAGTCGGATGGCTACACCTTC
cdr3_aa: CAIRGTESDGYTF

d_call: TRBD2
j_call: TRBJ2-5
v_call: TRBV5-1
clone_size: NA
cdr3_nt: TGCGCCAGCAGCATAGGGAGGGGTAAAGAGACCCAGTACTTC
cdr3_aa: CASSIGRGKETQYF

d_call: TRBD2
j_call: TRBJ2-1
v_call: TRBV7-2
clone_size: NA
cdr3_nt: TGTGCCAGCAGCCCCCTGGCGGGGGGCACCTACAATGAGCAGTTCTTC
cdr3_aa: CASSPLAGGTYNEQFF

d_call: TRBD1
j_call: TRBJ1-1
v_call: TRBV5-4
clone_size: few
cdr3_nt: TGTGCCAGCAGCTTGGGGACAGGGAAGGCGCGGGCTGAAGCTTTCTTT
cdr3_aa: CASSLGTGKARAEAFF

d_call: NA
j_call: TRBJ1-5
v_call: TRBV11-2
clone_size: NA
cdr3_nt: TGTGCCAGCAGCTTAGATCAGGAACATAGCAATCAGCCCCAGCATTTT
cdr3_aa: CASSLDQEHSNQPQHF

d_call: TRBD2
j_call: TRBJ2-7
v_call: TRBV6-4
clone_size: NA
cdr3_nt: TGTGCCAGCTATGGACTAGCGGGATCCTTCTACGAGCAGTACTTC
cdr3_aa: CASYGLAGSFYEQYF

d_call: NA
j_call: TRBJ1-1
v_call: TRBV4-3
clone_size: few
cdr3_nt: TGCGCCAGCAGCCAAGTCGGGACACCAAACACTGAAGCTTTCTTT
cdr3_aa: CASSQVGTPNTEAFF

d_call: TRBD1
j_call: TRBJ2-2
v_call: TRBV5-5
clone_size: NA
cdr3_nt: TGTGCCAGCAGCAAGGGACAGGGGGCGCCCCACACCGGGGAGCTGTTTTTT
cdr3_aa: CASSKGQGAPHTGELFF

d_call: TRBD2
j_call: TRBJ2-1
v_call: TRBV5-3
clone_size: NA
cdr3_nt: TGTGCCATCGACCTAGCGGAGACCCCATACAATGAGCAGTTCTTC
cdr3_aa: CAIDLAETPYNEQFF

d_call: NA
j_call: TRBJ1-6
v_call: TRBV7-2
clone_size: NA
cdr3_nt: TGTGCCAGCAGCCAATCCCCTGTAGGGGGGGCAGACTCACCCCTCCACTTT
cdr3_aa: CASSQSPVGGADSPLHF

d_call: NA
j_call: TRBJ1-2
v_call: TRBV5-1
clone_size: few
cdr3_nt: TGCGCCAGCAGCTTGACGTCAGGTCTTAACTATGGCTACACCTTC
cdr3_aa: CASSLTSGLNYGYTF

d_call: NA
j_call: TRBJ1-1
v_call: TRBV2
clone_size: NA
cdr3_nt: TGTGCCAGCAACCGACAGACTGAAGCTTTCTTT
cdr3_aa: CASNRQTEAFF

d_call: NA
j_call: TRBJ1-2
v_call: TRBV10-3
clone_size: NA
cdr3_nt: TGTGCCATCACCCCAGACAGGCTAAGCCTCTATGGCTACACCTTC
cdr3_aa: CAITPDRLSLYGYTF

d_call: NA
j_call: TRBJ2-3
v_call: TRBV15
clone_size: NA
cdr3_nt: TGTGCCACCAGCCGCCCTACTGGAGATACGCAGTATTTT
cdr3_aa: CATSRPTGDTQYF

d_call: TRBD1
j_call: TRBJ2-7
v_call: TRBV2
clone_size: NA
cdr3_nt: TGTGCCATCGAGGACAGGCACTCCTACGAGCAGTACTTC
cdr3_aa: CAIEDRHSYEQYF

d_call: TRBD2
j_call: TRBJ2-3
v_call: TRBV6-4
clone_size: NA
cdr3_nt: TGTGCCAGCAGTGCTAGCGGGGGGCTGGATACGCAGTATTTT
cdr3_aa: CASSASGGLDTQYF

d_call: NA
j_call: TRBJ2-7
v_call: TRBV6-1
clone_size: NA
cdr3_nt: TGTGCCAGCAGTGAAGCCTCCTCCGACACCTACGAGCAGTACTTC
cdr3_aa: CASSEASSDTYEQYF

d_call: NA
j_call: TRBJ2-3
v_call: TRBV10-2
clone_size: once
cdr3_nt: TGCGCCAGCAGGGCGGGTGACACAGATACGCAGTATTTT
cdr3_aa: CASRAGDTDTQYF

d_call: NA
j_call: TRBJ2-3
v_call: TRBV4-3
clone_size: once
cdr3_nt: TGCGCCAGCAGCCAAGATCGCGGTAGCGCAGATACGCAGTATTTT
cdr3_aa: CASSQDRGSADTQYF

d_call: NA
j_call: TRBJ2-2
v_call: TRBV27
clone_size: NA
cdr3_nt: TGTGCCAGCAGTTCATCCCCATGGATCGGGACGAACACCGGGGAGCTGTTTTTT
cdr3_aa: CASSSSPWIGTNTGELFF

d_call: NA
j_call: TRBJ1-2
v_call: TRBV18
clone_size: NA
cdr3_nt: TGTGCCAGCTCACCGGTAGTTCGGGGAAAGGACTATGGCTACACCTTC
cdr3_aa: CASSPVVRGKDYGYTF

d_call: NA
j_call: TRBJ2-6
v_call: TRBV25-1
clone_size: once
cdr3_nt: TGTGCCAGCAGCAACAAAGACTCTGGGGCCAACGTCCTGACTTTC
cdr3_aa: CASSNKDSGANVLTF

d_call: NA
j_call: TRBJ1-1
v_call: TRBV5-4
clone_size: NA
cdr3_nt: TGTGCCAGCAGCTCCCGGGCCCGGGGGGTGAACACTGAAGCTTTCTTT
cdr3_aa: CASSSRARGVNTEAFF

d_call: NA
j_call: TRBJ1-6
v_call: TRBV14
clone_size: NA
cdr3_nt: TGTGCCAGCAGCCAGCAGACAGGCGTACTCTATAATTCACCCCTCCACTTT
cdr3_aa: CASSQQTGVLYNSPLHF

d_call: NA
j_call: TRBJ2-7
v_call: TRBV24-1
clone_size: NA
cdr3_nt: TGTGCCACCAGTTTAGACAAAGGCATAGGCGAGCAGTACTTC
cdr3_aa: CATSLDKGIGEQYF

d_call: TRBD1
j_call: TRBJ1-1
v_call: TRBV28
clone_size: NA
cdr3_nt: TGTGCCAGCAGTTCGGGACAGGAGAACACTGAAGCTTTCTTT
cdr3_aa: CASSSGQENTEAFF

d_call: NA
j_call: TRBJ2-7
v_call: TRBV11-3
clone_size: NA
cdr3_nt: TGTGCCAGCACCCTTAGAGCTGCCTACGAGCAGTACTTC
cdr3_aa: CASTLRAAYEQYF

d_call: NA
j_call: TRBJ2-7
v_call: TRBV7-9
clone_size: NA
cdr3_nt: TGTGCCAGCAGCGCTACAGGGAAGCAGTACTTC
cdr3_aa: CASSATGKQYF

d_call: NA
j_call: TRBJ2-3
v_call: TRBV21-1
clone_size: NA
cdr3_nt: TGTGCCAGCAGCAAAGGCGGGGAAACGATGGATACGCAGTATTTT
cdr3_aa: CASSKGGETMDTQYF

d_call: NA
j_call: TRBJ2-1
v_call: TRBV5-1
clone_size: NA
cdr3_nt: TGCGCCAGCTCCGGGACTGCCCCACAGGGGGAGCAGTTCTTC
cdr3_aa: CASSGTAPQGEQFF

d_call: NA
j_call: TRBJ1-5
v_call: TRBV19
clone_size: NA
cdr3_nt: TGTGCCAGTAGTATTACAGAGCATAGCAATCAGCCCCAGCATTTT
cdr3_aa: CASSITEHSNQPQHF

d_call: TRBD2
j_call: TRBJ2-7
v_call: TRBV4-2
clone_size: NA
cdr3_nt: TGTGCCAGCAGCCAAGACGCGGGAGGGCCGTCCTACGAGCAGTACTTC
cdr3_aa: CASSQDAGGPSYEQYF

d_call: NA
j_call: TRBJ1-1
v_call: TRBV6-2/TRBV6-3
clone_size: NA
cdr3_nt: TGTGCCAGCAGTCCCCCGCGGGCACTGAACACTGAAGCTTTCTTT
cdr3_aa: CASSPPRALNTEAFF

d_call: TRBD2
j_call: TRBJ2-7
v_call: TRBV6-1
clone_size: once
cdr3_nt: TGTGCCAGCAGTGATCCCGGGCGGGAGAGGCCCTACGAGCAGTACTTC
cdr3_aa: CASSDPGRERPYEQYF

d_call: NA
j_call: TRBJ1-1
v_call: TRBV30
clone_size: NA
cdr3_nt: TGTGCCTGGAGTGTACAGACGAACACTGAAGCTTTCTTT
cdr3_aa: CAWSVQTNTEAFF

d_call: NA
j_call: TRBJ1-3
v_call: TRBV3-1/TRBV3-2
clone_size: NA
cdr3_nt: TGTGCCAGCAGCCCCCCCGGGAGGGCAGGAAACACCATATATTTT
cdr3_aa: CASSPPGRAGNTIYF

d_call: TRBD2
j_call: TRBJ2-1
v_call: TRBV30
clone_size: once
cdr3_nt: TGTGCCTTACATTTAGCGGGAAGGACCTACAATGAGCAGTTCTTC
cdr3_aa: CALHLAGRTYNEQFF

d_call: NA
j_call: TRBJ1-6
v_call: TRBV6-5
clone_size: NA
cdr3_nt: TGTGCCAGCAGACAACAACGGCGGGGGCACTCACCCCTCCACTTT
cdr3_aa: CASRQQRRGHSPLHF

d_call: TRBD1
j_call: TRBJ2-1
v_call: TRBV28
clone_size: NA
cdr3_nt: TGTGCCAGCAGTTTAACGGGACAGGGGAGCAATGAGCAGTTCTTC
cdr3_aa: CASSLTGQGSNEQFF

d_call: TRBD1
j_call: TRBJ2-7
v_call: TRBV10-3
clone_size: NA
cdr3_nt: TGTGCCATCAGTGACGGGACAGGGGTCCCCTACGAGCAGTACTTC
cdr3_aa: CAISDGTGVPYEQYF

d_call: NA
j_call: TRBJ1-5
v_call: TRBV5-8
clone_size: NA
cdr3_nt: TGTGCCAGCAGCTTGGTAATTATCGCGGATAGCAATCAGCCCCAGCATTTT
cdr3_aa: CASSLVIIADSNQPQHF

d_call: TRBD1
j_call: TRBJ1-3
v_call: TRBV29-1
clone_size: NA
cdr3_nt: TGCAGCGTTGAAAACAGGGGAAAATATGGAAACACCATATATTTT
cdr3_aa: CSVENRGKYGNTIYF

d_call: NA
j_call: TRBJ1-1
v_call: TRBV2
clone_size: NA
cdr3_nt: TGTGCCGGAAGGACGGACATGAACACTGAAGCTTTCTTT
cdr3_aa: CAGRTDMNTEAFF